The source of this T cell receptor beta chain is a study of Graves' ophthalmopathy and Graves' hyperthyroidism. Study at large: Sampling took place at initial diagnosis, with peripheral blood obtained before any treatment. General observations from the study: Detection in blood was also observed for most expanded thyroid clonotypes above 0.001 frequency.

The V gene end was trimmed by 3 bases and the J gene end by 3 bases; junction bases not matched to a gene: 6. The germline V gene has CDR1 LNHDA and CDR2 SQIVND (reference sequence). CDR3 length: 15 amino acids. There are many counts of this clonotype. No antigen is known for it. Using RNA transcripts, the TCR beta CDR3 regions were amplified. Second-round multiplex PCR came after a first-round RT-PCR that employed HTBI primers. MiXCR, applied by TCRdb to the multiplex PCR reads, yields one record per CDR3 protein. Counted here are 300,000 to 500,000 distinct CDR3 sequences, 15% occurring once; the ten biggest clones make up around 7%. Researchers classed hyperthyroidism as stable given no ophthalmopathy within 18 months of follow-up.

The sequence derives from a woman aged 18-29 years with stable Graves' hyperthyroidism. The chain links TRBV19 to TRBJ2-7; TRBD1 aligns across 9 bases. The sample was peripheral blood. The CDR3 DNA sequence: TGTGCCAGTAGTATTGGGACAGGGATCTTCTACGAGCAGTACTTC. Encoded protein: CASSIGTGIFYEQYF.